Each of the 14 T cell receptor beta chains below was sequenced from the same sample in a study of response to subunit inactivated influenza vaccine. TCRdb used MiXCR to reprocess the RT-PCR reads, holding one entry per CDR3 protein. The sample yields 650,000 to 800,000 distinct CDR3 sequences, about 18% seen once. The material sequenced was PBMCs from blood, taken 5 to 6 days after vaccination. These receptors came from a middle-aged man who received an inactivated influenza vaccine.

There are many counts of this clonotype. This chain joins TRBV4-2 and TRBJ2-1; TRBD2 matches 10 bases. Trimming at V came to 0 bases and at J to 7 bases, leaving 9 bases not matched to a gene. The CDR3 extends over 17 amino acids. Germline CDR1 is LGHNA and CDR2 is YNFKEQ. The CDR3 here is CASSQDQLAGRLNEQFF. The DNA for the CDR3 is TGTGCCAGCAGCCAAGACCAACTAGCGGGGAGGCTTAATGAGCAGTTCTTC.

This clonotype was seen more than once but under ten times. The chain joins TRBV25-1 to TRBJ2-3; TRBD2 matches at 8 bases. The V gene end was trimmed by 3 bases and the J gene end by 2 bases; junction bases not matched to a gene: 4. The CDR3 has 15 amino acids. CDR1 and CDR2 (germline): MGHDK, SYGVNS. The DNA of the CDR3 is TGTGCCAGCAGTGAGCGGGGGGCACCCACAGATACGCAGTATTTT. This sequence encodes CASSERGAPTDTQYF.

The CDR3: CASSPTGARETQYF. The CDR3 coding sequence is TGTGCCAGCAGCCCGACAGGGGCTCGAGAGACCCAGTACTTC. This sequence joins TRBV11-2 and TRBJ2-5; TRBD1 agrees at 8 bases. From germline, CDR1 is SGHAT and CDR2 FQNNGV. V was pared by 5 bases and J by 4 bases, with 6 bases of the junction left unmatched. The length of the CDR3 is 14 residues.

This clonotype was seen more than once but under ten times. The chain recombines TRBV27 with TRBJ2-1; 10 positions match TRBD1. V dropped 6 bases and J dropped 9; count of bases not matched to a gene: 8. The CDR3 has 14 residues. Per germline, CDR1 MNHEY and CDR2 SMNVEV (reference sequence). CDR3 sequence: CASSDGTGAREQFF. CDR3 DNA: TGTGCCAGCAGCGATGGGACAGGGGCGCGTGAGCAGTTCTTC.

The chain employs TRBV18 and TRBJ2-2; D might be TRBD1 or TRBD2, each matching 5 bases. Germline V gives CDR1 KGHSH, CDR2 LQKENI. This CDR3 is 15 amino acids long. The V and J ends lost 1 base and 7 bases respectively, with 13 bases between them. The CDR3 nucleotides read TGTGCCAGCTCACCACTGGGACCGGCGTACGGGGAGCTGTTTTTT. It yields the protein CASSPLGPAYGELFF. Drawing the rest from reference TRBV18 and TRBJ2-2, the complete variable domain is NAGVMQNPRHLVRRRGQEARLRCSPMKGHSHVYWYRQLPEEGLKFMVYLQKENIIDESGMPKERFSAEFPKEGPSILRIQQVVRGDSAAYFCASSPLGPAYGELFFGEGSRLTVL.

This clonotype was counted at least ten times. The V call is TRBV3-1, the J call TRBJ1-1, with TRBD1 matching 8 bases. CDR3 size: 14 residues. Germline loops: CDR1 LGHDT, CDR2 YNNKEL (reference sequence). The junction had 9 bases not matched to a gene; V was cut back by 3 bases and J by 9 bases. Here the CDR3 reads CASSHRDRPLQAFF. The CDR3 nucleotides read TGTGCCAGCAGCCACCGGGACAGGCCACTCCAAGCTTTCTTT. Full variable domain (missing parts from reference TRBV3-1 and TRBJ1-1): DTAVSQTPKYLVTQMGNDKSIKCEQNLGHDTMYWYKQDSKKFLKIMFSYNNKELIINETVPNRFSPKSPDKAHLNLHINSLELGDSAVYFCASSHRDRPLQAFFGQGTRLTVV.

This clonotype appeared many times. In DNA form, the CDR3 reads TGTGCCAGCAGTCCGGGACAGGGGCTTGGGGGCGGCCGTAGCACAGATACGCAGTATTTT. Amino acids: CASSPGQGLGGGRSTDTQYF. The chain recombines TRBV25-1 with TRBJ2-3, with 10 bases aligning to TRBD1. Unmatched junction bases numbered 17, after V lost 5 bases and J lost 0 bases. This CDR3 region has 20 residues. Germline-derived CDR1 and CDR2 are MGHDK and SYGVNS.

The CDR3, as DNA: TGTGCCAGCAGCACCCTCTCTGGAAACACCATATATTTT. Residues: CASSTLSGNTIYF. The chain carries TRBV7-9 and TRBJ1-3, with unresolved D. CDR1 SEHNR and CDR2 FQNEAQ come from the germline V gene (reference sequence). The V gene lost 5 bases and the J gene lost 0 bases, with 5 bases spanning the gap. CDR3 length equals 13 residues. The full variable domain, rest sourced from reference TRBV7-9 and TRBJ1-3, is DTGVSQNPRHKITKRGQNVTFRCDPISEHNRLYWYRQTLGQGPEFLTYFQNEAQLEKSRLLSDRFSAERPKGSFSTLEIQRTEQGDSAMYLCASSTLSGNTIYFGEGSWLTVV.

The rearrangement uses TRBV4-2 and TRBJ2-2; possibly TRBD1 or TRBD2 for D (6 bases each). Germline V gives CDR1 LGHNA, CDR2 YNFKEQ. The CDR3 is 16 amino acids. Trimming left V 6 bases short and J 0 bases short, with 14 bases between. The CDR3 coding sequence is TGTGCCAGCAGACATAGGGGGGCTCCGAACACCGGGGAGCTGTTTTTT. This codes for CASRHRGAPNTGELFF.

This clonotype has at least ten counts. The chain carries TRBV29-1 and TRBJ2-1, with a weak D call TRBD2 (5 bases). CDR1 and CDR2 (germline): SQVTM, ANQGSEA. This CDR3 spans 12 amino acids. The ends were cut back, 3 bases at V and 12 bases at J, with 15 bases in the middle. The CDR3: CSVEGSPGRQFF. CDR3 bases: TGCAGCGTTGAGGGGTCCCCGGGGAGGCAGTTCTTC.

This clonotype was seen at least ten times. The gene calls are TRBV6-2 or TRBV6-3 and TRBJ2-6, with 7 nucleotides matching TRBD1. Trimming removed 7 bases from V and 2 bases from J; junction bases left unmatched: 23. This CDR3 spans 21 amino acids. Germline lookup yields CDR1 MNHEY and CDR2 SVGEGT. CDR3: CASTLTSRTGQPLAGANVLTF. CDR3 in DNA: TGTGCCAGCACCCTCACCTCGAGAACGGGACAGCCCTTAGCTGGGGCCAACGTCCTGACTTTC.

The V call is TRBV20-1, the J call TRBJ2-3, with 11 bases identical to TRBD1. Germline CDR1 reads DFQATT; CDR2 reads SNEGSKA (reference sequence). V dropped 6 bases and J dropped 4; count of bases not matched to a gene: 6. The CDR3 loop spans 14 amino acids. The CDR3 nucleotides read TGCAGTGCACCGGACAGGGGGCGGGCAGATACGCAGTATTTT. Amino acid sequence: CSAPDRGRADTQYF.

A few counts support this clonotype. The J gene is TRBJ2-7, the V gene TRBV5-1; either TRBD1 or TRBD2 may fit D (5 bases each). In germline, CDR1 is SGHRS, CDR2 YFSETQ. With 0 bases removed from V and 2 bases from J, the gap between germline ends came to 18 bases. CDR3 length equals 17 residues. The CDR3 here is CASSLATTGTEPYEQYF. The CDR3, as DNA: TGCGCCAGCAGCTTGGCAACCACCGGGACGGAGCCCTACGAGCAGTACTTC. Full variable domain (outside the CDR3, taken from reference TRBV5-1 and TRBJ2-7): KAGVTQTPRYLIKTRGQQVTLSCSPISGHRSVSWYQQTPGQGLQFLFEYFSETQRNKGNFPGRFSGRQFSNSRSEMNVSTLELGDSALYLCASSLATTGTEPYEQYFGPGTRLTVT.

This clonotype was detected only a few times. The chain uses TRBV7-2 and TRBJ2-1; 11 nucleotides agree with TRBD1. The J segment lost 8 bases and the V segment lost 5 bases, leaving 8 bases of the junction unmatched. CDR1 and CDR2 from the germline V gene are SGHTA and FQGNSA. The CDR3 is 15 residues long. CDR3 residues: CASSRAGTGGYEQFF. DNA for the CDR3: TGTGCCAGCAGCCGAGCTGGGACAGGGGGTTATGAGCAGTTCTTC.